This TCR beta chain was captured by sequencing in a study of T cells in narcolepsy. The wider study: Patients with NT1 or NT2 and healthy control donors were enrolled. General observations from the study: Comparing one patient's CSF and blood CD4+ clonotypes highlighted HCRT- and TRIB2-specific autoreactive clonotypes. Blood of same and different patients, but not healthy controls, reportedly held recurring autoreactive clonotypes. In some patient and control memory CD4+ samples, autoreactive clones were absent.

To note about this clone: The antigen is unknown.

Only in-frame clones appear in the TCRdb table, and some are missing; sequencing was by immunoSEQ multiplex PCR. The repertoire holds around 25,000 clones, with about four fifths as singletons. The sequencing sample was made of CD45RA- memory CD4+ T cells from PBMCs. This TCR came from a human donor with narcolepsy.

The DNA of the CDR3 is TGTGCCAGCAGCCGTTTGGAGGGGGTATGGGGCTACACCTTC. It yields the protein CASSRLEGVWGYTF. The V call is TRBV14, the J call TRBJ1-2, with D tentatively TRBD1 (6 bases). Per germline, CDR1 SGHDN and CDR2 FVKESK. V was cut by 4 bases and J by 8 bases, with 17 bases left in between. This CDR3 spans 14 amino acids.